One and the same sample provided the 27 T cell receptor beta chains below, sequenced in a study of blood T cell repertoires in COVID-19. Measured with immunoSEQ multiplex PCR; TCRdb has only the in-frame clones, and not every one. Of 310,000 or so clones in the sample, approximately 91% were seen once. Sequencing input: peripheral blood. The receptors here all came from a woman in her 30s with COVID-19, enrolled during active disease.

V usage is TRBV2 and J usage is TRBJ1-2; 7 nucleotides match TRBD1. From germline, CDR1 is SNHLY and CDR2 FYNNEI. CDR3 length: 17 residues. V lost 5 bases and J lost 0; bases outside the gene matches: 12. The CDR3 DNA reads TGTGCCAGCAGTTTTGGACGGGACAGCGTTCCTAACTATGGCTACACCTTC. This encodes CASSFGRDSVPNYGYTF.

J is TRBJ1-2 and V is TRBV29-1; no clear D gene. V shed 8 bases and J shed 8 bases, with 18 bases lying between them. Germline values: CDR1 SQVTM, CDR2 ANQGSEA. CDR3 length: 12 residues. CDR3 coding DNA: TGCAGCTCCCATGTAACTAGATTGGGCTACACCTTC. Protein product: CSSHVTRLGYTF.

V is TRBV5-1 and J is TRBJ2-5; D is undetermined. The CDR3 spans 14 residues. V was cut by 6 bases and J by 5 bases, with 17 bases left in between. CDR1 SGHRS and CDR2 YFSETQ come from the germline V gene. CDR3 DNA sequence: TGCGCCAGCAATCTTGCCGGGTCGGGTGAGACCCAGTACTTC. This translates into CASNLAGSGETQYF.

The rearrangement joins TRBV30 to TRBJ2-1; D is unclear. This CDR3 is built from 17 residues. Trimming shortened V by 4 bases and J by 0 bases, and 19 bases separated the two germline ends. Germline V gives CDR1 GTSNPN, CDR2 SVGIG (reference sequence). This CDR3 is CAWISRMSRSSYNEQFF. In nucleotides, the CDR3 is TGTGCCTGGATCTCGAGGATGTCGCGGTCCTCCTACAATGAGCAGTTCTTC. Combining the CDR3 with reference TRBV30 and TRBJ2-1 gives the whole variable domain SQTIHQWPATLVQPVGSPLSLECTVEGTSNPNLYWYRQAAGRGLQLLFYSVGIGQISSEVPQNLSASRPQDRQFILSSKKLLLSDSGFYLCAWISRMSRSSYNEQFFGPGTRLTVL.

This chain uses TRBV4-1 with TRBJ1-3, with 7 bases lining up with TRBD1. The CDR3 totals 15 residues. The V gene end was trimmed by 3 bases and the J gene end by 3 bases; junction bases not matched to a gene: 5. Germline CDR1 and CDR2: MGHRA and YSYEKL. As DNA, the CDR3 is TGCGCCAGCAGCCATTTAAGGGGGCGTGGAAACACCATATATTTT. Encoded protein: CASSHLRGRGNTIYF.

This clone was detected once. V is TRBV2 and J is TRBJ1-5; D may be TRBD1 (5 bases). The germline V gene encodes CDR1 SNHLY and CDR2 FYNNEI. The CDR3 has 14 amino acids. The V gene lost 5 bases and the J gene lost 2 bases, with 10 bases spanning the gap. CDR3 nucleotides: TGTGCCAGCAGTATCTTGACAGGCAATCAGCCCCAGCATTTT. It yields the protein CASSILTGNQPQHF. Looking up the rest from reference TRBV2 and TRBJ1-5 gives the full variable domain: EPEVTQTPSHQVTQMGQEVILRCVPISNHLYFYWYRQILGQKVEFLVSFYNNEISEKSEIFDDQFSVERPDGSNFTLKIRSTKLEDSAMYFCASSILTGNQPQHFGDGTRLSIL.

CDR3 coding DNA: TGTGCCAGCCGGGTTGGGGCGGGAGTCGGCACAGATACGCAGTATTTT. Translating it yields CASRVGAGVGTDTQYF. The rearrangement joins TRBV7-9 to TRBJ2-3, with 7 bases that match TRBD2. This CDR3 is 16 amino acids long. Unmatched junction bases numbered 12, after V lost 8 bases and J lost 1 base. Per the germline V gene, CDR1 is SEHNR and CDR2 is FQNEAQ (reference sequence). The whole variable domain, remainder taken from reference TRBV7-9 and TRBJ2-3, is DTGVSQNPRHKITKRGQNVTFRCDPISEHNRLYWYRQTLGQGPEFLTYFQNEAQLEKSRLLSDRFSAERPKGSFSTLEIQRTEQGDSAMYLCASRVGAGVGTDTQYFGPGTRLTVL.

CDR3 DNA sequence: TGTGCCAGCAGTTCCGGGACAACCACTGAAGCTTTCTTT. It translates to CASSSGTTTEAFF. V is TRBV28 and J is TRBJ1-1, with D tentatively TRBD1 (6 bases). The CDR3 has 13 amino acids. V lost 4 bases, J lost 4 bases, and 10 bases lay in between. Germline V gene sequence: CDR1 MDHEN, CDR2 SYDVKM.

The CDR3 is CASSLRESYGYTF. For the CDR3, the DNA is TGCGCCAGCAGCTTGAGGGAGAGCTATGGCTACACCTTC. The chain couples TRBV5-1 to TRBJ1-2; D gene ambiguous. The CDR3 spans 13 residues. The V gene lost 1 base and the J gene lost 4 bases, with 8 bases spanning the gap. Germline CDR1 and CDR2: SGHRS and YFSETQ.

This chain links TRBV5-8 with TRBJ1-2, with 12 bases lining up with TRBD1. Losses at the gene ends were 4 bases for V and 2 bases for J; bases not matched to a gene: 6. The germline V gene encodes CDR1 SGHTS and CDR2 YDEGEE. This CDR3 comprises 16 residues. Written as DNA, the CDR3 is TGTGCCAGCAGCCGCGGGACAGGGGGCGCGAACTATGGCTACACCTTC. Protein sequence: CASSRGTGGANYGYTF. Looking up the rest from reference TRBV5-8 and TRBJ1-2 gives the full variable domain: EAGVTQSPTHLIKTRGQQATLRCSPISGHTSVYWYQQALGLGLQFLLWYDEGEERNRGNFPPRFSGRQFPNYSSELNVNALELEDSALYLCASSRGTGGANYGYTFGSGTRLTVV.

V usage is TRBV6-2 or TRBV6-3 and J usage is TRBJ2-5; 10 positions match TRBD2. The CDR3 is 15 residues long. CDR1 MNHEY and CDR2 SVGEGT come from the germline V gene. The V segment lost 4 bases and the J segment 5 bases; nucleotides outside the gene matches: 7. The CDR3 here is CASSFTSGIGETQYF. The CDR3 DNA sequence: TGTGCCAGCAGTTTCACTAGCGGGATCGGTGAGACCCAGTACTTC.

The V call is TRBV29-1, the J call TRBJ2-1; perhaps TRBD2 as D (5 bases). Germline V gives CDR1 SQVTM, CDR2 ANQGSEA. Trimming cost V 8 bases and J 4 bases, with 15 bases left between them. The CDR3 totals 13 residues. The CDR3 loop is CSLDFGGYNEQFF. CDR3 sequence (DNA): TGCAGCCTCGACTTTGGAGGTTACAATGAGCAGTTCTTC.

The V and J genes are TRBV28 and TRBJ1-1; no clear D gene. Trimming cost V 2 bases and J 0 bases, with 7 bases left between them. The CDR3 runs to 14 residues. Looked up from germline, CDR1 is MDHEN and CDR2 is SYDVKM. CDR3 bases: TGTGCCAGCAGTTTAGGCGGGTTGAACACTGAAGCTTTCTTT. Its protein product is CASSLGGLNTEAFF.

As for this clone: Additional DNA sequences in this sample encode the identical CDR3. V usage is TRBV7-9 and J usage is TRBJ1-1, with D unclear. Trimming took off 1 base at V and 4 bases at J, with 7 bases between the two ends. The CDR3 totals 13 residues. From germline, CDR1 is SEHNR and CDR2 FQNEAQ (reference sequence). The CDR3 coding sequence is TGTGCCAGCAGCTTAGGTGGGCGCACTGAAGCTTTCTTT. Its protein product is CASSLGGRTEAFF.

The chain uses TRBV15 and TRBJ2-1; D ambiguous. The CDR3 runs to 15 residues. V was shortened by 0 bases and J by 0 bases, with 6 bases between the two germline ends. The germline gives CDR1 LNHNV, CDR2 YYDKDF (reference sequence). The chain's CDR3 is CATSRDRGSYNEQFF. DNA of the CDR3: TGTGCCACCAGCAGAGATCGCGGCTCCTACAATGAGCAGTTCTTC.

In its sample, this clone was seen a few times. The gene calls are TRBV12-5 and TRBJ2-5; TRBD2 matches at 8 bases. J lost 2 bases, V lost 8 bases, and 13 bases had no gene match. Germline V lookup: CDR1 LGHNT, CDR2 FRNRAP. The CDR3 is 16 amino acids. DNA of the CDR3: TGTGCTAGTACCCCAAGGGGGGCTAGCGGGCAAGAGACCCAGTACTTC. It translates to CASTPRGASGQETQYF.

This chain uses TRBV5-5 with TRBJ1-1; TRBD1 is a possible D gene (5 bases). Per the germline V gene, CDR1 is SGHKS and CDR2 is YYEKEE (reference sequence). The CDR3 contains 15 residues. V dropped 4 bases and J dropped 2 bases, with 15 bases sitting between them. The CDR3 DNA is TGTGCCAGCAGCGGGGCGACAGCCACCAACACTGAAGCTTTCTTT. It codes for CASSGATATNTEAFF. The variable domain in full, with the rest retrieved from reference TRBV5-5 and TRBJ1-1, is DAGVTQSPTHLIKTRGQQVTLRCSPISGHKSVSWYQQVLGQGPQFIFQYYEKEERGRGNFPDRFSARQFPNYSSELNVNALLLGDSALYLCASSGATATNTEAFFGQGTRLTVV.

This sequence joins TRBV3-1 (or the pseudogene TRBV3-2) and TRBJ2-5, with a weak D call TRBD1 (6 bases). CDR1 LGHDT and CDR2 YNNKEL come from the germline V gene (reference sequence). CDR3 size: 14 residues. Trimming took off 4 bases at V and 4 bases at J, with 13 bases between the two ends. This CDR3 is CASSRIGQIETQYF. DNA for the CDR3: TGTGCCAGCAGCCGAATCGGACAGATAGAGACCCAGTACTTC.

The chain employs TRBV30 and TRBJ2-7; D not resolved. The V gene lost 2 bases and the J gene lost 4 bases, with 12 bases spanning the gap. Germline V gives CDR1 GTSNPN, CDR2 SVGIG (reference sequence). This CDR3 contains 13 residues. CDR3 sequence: CAWSPVKSYEQYF. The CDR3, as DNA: TGTGCCTGGAGTCCAGTGAAATCTTACGAGCAGTACTTC.

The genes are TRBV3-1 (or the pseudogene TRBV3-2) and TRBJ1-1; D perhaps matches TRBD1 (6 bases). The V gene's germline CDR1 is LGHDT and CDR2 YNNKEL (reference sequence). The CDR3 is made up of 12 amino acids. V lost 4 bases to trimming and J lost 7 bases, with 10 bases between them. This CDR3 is CASSPLDSEAFF. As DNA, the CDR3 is TGTGCCAGCAGCCCCTTGGACAGTGAAGCTTTCTTT.

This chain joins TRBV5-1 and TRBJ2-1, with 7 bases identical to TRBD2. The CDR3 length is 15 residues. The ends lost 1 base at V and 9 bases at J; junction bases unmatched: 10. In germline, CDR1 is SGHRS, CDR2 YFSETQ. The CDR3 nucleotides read TGCGCCAGCAGCTTGCCTGCGGGAGCGATGGGTGAGCAGTTCTTC. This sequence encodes CASSLPAGAMGEQFF. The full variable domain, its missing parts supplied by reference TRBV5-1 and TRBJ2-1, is KAGVTQTPRYLIKTRGQQVTLSCSPISGHRSVSWYQQTPGQGLQFLFEYFSETQRNKGNFPGRFSGRQFSNSRSEMNVSTLELGDSALYLCASSLPAGAMGEQFFGPGTRLTVL.

Here the CDR3 reads CASRQGGLDTEAFF. The CDR3 DNA follows: TGTGCCAGCCGCCAGGGAGGTCTGGACACTGAAGCTTTCTTT. J is TRBJ1-1 and V is TRBV6-5; D is possibly TRBD1 (5 bases). This CDR3 has 14 residues. Germline CDR1 reads MNHEY; CDR2 reads SVGAGI. Trimming pared 8 bases from V and 3 bases from J, leaving 16 bases between.

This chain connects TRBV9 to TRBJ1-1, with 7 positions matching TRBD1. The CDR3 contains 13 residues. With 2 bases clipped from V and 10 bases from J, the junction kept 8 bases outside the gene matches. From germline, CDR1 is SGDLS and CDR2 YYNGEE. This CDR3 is CASSVSGAGGAFF. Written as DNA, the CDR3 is TGTGCCAGCAGCGTGAGTGGTGCAGGGGGAGCTTTCTTT.

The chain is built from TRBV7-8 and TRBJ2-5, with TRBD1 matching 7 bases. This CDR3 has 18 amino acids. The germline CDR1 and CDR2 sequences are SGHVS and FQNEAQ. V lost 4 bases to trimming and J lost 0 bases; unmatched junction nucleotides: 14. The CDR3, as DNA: TGTGCCAGCAGCTCCCCCCTCCGAGACAGGGCCCACCAAGAGACCCAGTACTTC. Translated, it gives CASSSPLRDRAHQETQYF.

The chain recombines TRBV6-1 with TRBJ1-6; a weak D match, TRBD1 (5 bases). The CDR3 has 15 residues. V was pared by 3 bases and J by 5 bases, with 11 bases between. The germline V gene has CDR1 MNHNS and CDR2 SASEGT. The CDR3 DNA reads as TGTGCCAGCAGTGACGAGGGAGGGGATAATTCACCCCTCCACTTT. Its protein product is CASSDEGGDNSPLHF.

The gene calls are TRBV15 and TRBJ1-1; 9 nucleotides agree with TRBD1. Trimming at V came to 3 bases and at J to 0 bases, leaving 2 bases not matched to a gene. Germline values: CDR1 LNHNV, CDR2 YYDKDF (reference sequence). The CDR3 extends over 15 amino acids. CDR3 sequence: CATSRGDRVNTEAFF. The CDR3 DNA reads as TGTGCCACCAGCAGGGGGGACAGGGTGAACACTGAAGCTTTCTTT.

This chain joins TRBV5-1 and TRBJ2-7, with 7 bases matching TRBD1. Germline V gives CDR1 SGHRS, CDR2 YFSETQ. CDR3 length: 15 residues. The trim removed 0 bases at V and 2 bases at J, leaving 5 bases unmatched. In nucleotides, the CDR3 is TGCGCCAGCAGCTTGGAACAGGGGCCTACCTACGAGCAGTACTTC. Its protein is CASSLEQGPTYEQYF.